The rows below give T cell receptor beta chains drawn from one sample of a study of siplizumab effects on memory and regulatory T cells. Sequencing was performed with immunoSEQ multiplex PCR; in TCRdb, only in-frame clones are kept and a portion is missing. The sample holds 100,000 or so clones, approximately 90% seen once. Specimen: CD4+ T cells sorted from blood. The receptors shown here come from a human donor in good health. The CDR3 runs from the conserved cysteine through the conserved F or W. A D gene is named only where the DNA matches it firmly. Clone size is not always given. Where it is, it says once, few, many or a class for expanded clones.

>13|once|TRBV10-1|TRBJ2-2|-
CASTETNTGELFF
TGCGCCAGCACCGAGACGAACACCGGGGAGCTGTTTTTT
>15|-|TRBV19|TRBJ2-7|-
CASSIRGDRSYEQYF
TGTGCCAGTAGTATCCGAGGAGACCGCTCCTACGAGCAGTACTTC
>16|-|TRBV21-1|TRBJ2-3|-
CASSRPTGGNTDTQYF
TGTGCCAGCAGCAGGCCGACAGGGGGAAACACAGATACGCAGTATTTT
>15|-|TRBV19|TRBJ2-7|TRBD2
CASSILAEGIYEQYF
TGTGCCAGTAGTATACTAGCGGAGGGAATCTACGAGCAGTACTTC
>14|-|TRBV6-5|TRBJ1-2|TRBD1
CASKEDRGMRGYTF
TGTGCCAGCAAAGAGGACAGGGGGATGAGGGGCTACACCTTC
>15|-|TRBV11-2|TRBJ1-1|TRBD1
CASSLVPGGLTEAFF
TGTGCCAGCAGCTTAGTCCCAGGGGGTTTGACTGAAGCTTTCTTT
>15|-|TRBV5-1|TRBJ1-3|TRBD1
CASSLDRGLGNTIYF
TGCGCCAGCAGCTTGGACAGGGGGCTTGGAAACACCATATATTTT
>16|-|TRBV9|TRBJ2-3|-
CASSGRTRGRGDTQYF
TGTGCCAGCAGCGGACGCACTAGGGGACGGGGAGATACGCAGTATTTT
>14|-|TRBV6-1|TRBJ1-4|TRBD1
CASSYRGGNEKLFF
TGTGCCAGCTCCTACAGGGGGGGAAACGAAAAACTGTTTTTT
>15|-|TRBV28|TRBJ2-3|TRBD2
CAISKGRGLTDTQYF
TGTGCCATTTCGAAGGGGAGGGGTCTCACAGATACGCAGTATTTT
>16|-|TRBV28|TRBJ1-5|TRBD1
CASSLSGRGKGQPQHF
TGTGCCAGCAGTTTATCCGGCAGGGGGAAGGGCCAGCCCCAGCATTTT
>15|-|TRBV6-1|TRBJ2-6|-
CASMLAGSGANVLTF
TGTGCCAGCATGTTGGCGGGGTCTGGGGCCAACGTCCTGACTTTC
>14|-|TRBV28|TRBJ2-3|-
CASVTGQSTDTQYF
TGTGCCAGTGTAACGGGGCAAAGCACAGATACGCAGTATTTT
>15|-|TRBV30|TRBJ2-7|TRBD1
CAWSVRDRAANEQYF
TGTGCCTGGAGTGTGAGGGACAGGGCGGCAAACGAGCAGTACTTC
>15|-|TRBV6-5|TRBJ1-5|-
CASSLDSSRAQPQHF
TGTGCCAGCAGCTTGGATTCGAGTAGGGCTCAGCCCCAGCATTTT
>13|-|TRBV30|TRBJ2-7|TRBD2
CALRRESPYEQYF
TGTGCACTTAGGCGGGAGTCCCCCTACGAGCAGTACTTC
>14|-|TRBV18|TRBJ1-4|TRBD1
CASSLGQGSEKLFF
TGTGCCAGCTCATTGGGACAGGGCAGTGAAAAACTGTTTTTT
>17|-|TRBV7-2|TRBJ2-1|TRBD2
CASSIEGTSGSLGEQFF
TGTGCCAGCAGCATCGAGGGGACTAGCGGGAGTTTAGGTGAGCAGTTCTTC
>13|-|TRBV30|TRBJ2-2|-
CAWKGAGAGELFF
TGTGCCTGGAAAGGGGCTGGCGCCGGGGAGCTGTTTTTT
>16|few|TRBV15|TRBJ2-7|-
CATSRDFASLPYEQYF
TGTGCCACCAGCAGAGATTTCGCCTCGCTCCCCTACGAGCAGTACTTC
>20|-|TRBV19|TRBJ1-5|-
CASSIRRAYKRGQPNQPQHF
TGTGCCAGTAGTATTAGGAGGGCGTATAAGAGGGGACAACCCAATCAGCCCCAGCATTTT
>17|-|TRBV30|TRBJ2-5|-
CAWSEGGGRAKGETQYF
TGTGCCTGGAGTGAGGGAGGCGGAAGGGCTAAAGGGGAGACCCAGTACTTC
>14|-|TRBV25-1|TRBJ2-4|-
CASSFAGDKNIQYF
TGTGCCAGCAGTTTCGCAGGGGACAAAAACATTCAGTACTTC